Shown below are 10 T cell receptor beta chains from a single sample sequenced in a study of identical twins. TCRdb reprocessed the 5' RACE reads with MiXCR, giving one entry per CDR3 protein. The sample gives more than 1.5 million distinct CDR3 sequences, around 29% of which show up once; around 0.25% is in the top ten. Sequenced: cord blood. The receptors come from a newborn girl in good health.

This clonotype was seen repeatedly, ten times or more. The chain carries TRBV28 and TRBJ2-5, with a weak D call TRBD2 (6 bases). The CDR3 runs 15 residues. Germline assignment: CDR1 MDHEN and CDR2 SYDVKM. Between the trimmed V and J ends, which lost 5 bases and 3 bases, there was a span of 16 bases. CDR3 loop: CASSRLGEPKETQYF. The CDR3 nucleotides are TGTGCCAGCAGTCGACTAGGCGAACCTAAAGAGACCCAGTACTTC.

The chain is built from TRBV24-1 and TRBJ2-1, with 12 bases fitting TRBD2. The germline V gene encodes CDR1 KGHDR and CDR2 SFDVKD. CDR3 size: 18 residues. V lost 0 bases, J lost 6 bases, and 8 bases stayed unmatched. For the CDR3, the DNA is TGTGCCACCAGTGATTTGCCCGGACTAGCGGGACTCGGCAATGAGCAGTTCTTC. This translates into CATSDLPGLAGLGNEQFF.

As concerns this clonotype: A much larger clone is a single base away; this may be a read error. The chain has TRBV2 and TRBJ2-7; 7 positions agree with TRBD2. CDR1 and CDR2 from the germline V gene are SNHLY and FYNNEI. This CDR3 contains 15 residues. The CDR3 nucleotides read TGTGCCAGCAGTGAAGGCCCAGGTCGGGACTACGGGCAGTACTTC. Translation: CASSEGPGRDYGQYF.

This clonotype was counted many times. V usage is TRBV2 and J usage is TRBJ2-1; 10 bases fit TRBD2. J gave up 3 bases and V 8 bases, and 13 bases lay outside the gene matches. The CDR3 is 17 amino acids. Germline V lookup: CDR1 SNHLY, CDR2 FYNNEI. The CDR3 sequence: CASDPIVGTSDYNEQFF. The CDR3 DNA reads as TGTGCCAGCGATCCGATTGTCGGGACTAGCGACTACAATGAGCAGTTCTTC.

Here the CDR3 reads CVFSIGTGWTEEQYF. As DNA, the CDR3 is TGTGTCTTCAGTATCGGGACAGGGTGGACGGAGGAGCAGTACTTC. The chain combines TRBV6-5 with TRBJ2-4; 9 bases align to TRBD1. The length of the CDR3 is 15 residues. Germline CDR1 reads MNHEY; CDR2 reads SVGAGI.

This clonotype was recorded at least ten times. The chain joins TRBV28 to TRBJ2-4; TRBD2 matches at 15 bases. The germline V gene encodes CDR1 MDHEN and CDR2 SYDVKM. V shed 5 bases and J 8 bases; nucleotides not matched to a gene: 4. The CDR3 is 15 amino acids. As DNA, the CDR3 is TGTGCCAGCAGTACGTGGACTAGCGGGAGGGACATTCAGTACTTC. Protein sequence: CASSTWTSGRDIQYF.

This clonotype has a handful of counts. The rearrangement joins TRBV4-2 to TRBJ2-7; 8 positions agree with TRBD1. Per germline, CDR1 LGHNA and CDR2 YNFKEQ. J was trimmed by 2 bases and V by 4 bases; bases with no gene match: 16. The CDR3 is 18 residues long. CDR3: CASSLLPSTQGATYEQYF. The DNA of the CDR3 is TGTGCCAGCAGCCTACTACCCTCTACCCAGGGGGCCACCTACGAGCAGTACTTC.

This clonotype was detected only once. This chain connects TRBV12-3 or TRBV12-4 to TRBJ2-3; 9 nucleotides align to TRBD1. V trimming: 6 bases; J trimming: 4 bases; junction bases outside the gene matches: 11. The CDR3 contains 16 residues. Here the CDR3 reads CASSLPGQGRADTQYF. CDR3 nucleotide sequence: TGTGCCAGCAGCCTACCGGGACAGGGAAGAGCAGATACGCAGTATTTT.

This clonotype was found once. This clone may be a read error of a much larger clone one base away. The gene calls are TRBV7-9 and TRBJ2-1; 7 bases fit TRBD2. The CDR3 contains 18 residues. V trimming: 1 base; J trimming: 4 bases; junction bases outside the gene matches: 13. CDR1 is SEHNR and CDR2 is FQNEAQ in the germline V gene (reference sequence). CDR3 in amino acids: CASSLGRTWDYQYNEQFF. CDR3 coding DNA: TGTGCCAGCAGCTTAGGCCGAACCTGGGACTACCAATACAATGAGCAGTTCTTC.

In nucleotides, the CDR3 is TGCGCCAGCAGCCAAGAGGGGACTACCTCCCGTGAGCAGTACTTC. Encoded protein: CASSQEGTTSREQYF. The chain carries TRBV4-1 and TRBJ2-5; 7 positions match TRBD2. J lost 11 bases, V lost 0 bases, and 12 bases had no gene match. Germline-derived CDR1 and CDR2 are MGHRA and YSYEKL. The CDR3 totals 15 residues.